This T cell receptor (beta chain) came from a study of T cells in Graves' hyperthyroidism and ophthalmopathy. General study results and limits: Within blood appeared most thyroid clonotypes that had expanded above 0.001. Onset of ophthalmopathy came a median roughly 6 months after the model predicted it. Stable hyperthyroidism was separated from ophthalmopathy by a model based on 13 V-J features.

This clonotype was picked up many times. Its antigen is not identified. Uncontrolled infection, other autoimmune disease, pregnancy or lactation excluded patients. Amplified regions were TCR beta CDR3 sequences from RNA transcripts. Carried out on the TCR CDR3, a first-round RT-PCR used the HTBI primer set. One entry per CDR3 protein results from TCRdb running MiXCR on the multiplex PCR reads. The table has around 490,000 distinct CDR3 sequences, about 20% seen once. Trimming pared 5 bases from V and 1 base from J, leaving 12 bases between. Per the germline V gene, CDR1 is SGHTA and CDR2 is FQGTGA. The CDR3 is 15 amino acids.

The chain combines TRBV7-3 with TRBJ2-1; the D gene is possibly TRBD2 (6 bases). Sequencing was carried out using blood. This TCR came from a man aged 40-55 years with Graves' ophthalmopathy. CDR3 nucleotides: TGTGCCAGCAGCCCCTCTAGCGATTCCTACAATGAGCAGTTCTTC. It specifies CASSPSSDSYNEQFF. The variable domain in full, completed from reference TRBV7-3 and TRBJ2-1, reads GAGVSQTPSNKVTEKGKYVELRCDPISGHTALYWYRQSLGQGPEFLIYFQGTGAADDSGLPNDRFFAVRPEGSVSTLKIQRTERGDSAVYLCASSPSSDSYNEQFFGPGTRLTVL.